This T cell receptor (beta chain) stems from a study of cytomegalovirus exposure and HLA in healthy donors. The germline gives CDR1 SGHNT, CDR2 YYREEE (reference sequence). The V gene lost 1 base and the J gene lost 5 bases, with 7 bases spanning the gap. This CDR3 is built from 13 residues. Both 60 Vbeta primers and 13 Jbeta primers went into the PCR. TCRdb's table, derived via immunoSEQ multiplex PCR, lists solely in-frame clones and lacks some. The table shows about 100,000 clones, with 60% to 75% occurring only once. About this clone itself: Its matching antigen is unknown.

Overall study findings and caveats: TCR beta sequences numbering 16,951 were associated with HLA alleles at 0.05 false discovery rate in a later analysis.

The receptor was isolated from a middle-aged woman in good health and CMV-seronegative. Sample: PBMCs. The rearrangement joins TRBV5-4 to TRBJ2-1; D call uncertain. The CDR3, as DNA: TGTGCCAGCAGCTTGACAAATGACAATGAGCAGTTCTTC. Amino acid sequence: CASSLTNDNEQFF.